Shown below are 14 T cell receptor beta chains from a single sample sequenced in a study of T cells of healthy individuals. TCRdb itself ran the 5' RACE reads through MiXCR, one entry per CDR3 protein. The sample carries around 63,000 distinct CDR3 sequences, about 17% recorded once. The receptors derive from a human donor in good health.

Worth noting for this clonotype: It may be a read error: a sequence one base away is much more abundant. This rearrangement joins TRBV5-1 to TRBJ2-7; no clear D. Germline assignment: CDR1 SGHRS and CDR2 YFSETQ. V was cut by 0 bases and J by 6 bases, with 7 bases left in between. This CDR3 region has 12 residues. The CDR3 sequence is CASSLDASEQYF. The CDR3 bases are TGCGCCAGCAGCTTGGATGCGAGCGAGCAGTACTTC.

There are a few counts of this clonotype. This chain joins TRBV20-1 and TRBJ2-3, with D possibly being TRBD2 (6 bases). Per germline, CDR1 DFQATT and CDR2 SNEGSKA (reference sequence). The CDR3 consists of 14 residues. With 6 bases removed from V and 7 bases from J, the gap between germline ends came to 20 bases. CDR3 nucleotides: TGCAGTGCCCCCGGACTATCATACACGAATACGCAGTATTTT. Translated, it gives CSAPGLSYTNTQYF.

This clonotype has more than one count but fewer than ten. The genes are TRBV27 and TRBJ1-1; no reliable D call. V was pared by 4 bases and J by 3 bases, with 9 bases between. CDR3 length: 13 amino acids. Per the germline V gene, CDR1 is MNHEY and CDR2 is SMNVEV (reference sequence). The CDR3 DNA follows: TGTGCCAGCAGTTCCTCAAGGTACACTGAAGCTTTCTTT. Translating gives CASSSSRYTEAFF.

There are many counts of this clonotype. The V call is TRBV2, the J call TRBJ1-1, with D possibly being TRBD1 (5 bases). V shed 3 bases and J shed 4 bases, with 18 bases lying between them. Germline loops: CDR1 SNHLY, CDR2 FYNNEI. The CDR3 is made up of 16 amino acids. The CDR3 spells CASSDLTRGTLTEAFF. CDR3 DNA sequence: TGTGCCAGCAGTGATCTAACCCGGGGGACCCTCACTGAAGCTTTCTTT. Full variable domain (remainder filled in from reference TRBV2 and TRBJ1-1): EPEVTQTPSHQVTQMGQEVILRCVPISNHLYFYWYRQILGQKVEFLVSFYNNEISEKSEIFDDQFSVERPDGSNFTLKIRSTKLEDSAMYFCASSDLTRGTLTEAFFGQGTRLTVV.

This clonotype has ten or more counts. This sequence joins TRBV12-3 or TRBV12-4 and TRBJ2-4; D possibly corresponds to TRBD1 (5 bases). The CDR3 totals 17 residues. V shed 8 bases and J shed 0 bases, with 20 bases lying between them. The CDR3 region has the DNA TGTGCCAGCGGAAGGGGTCTTCTGCAACTAGCCAAAAACATTCAGTACTTC. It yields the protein CASGRGLLQLAKNIQYF.

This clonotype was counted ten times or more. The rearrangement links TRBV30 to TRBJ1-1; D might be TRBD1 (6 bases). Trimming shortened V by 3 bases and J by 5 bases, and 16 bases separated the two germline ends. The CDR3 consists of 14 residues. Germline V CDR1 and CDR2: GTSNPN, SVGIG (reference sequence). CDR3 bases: TGTGCCTGGAGGAGGGGGGTGTTACGGACTGAAGCTTTCTTT. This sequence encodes CAWRRGVLRTEAFF.

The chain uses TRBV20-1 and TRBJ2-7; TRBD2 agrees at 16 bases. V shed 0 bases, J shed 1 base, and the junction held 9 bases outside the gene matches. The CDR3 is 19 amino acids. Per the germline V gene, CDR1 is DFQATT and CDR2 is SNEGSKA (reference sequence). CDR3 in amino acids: CSARDPGLAGGPKSYEQYF. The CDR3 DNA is TGCAGTGCTAGAGATCCGGGACTAGCGGGAGGGCCCAAGTCCTACGAGCAGTACTTC.

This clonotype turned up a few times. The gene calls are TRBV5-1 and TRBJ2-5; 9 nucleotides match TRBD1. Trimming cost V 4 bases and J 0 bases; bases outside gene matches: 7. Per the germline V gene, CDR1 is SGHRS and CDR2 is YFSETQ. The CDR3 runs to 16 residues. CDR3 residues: CASSPRTGAYQETQYF. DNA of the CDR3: TGCGCCAGCAGCCCACGGACAGGGGCCTACCAAGAGACCCAGTACTTC.

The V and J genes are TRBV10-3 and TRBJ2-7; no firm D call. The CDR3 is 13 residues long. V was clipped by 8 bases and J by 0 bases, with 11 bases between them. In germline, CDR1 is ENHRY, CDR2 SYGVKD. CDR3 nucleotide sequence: TGTGCCATCCGGGTAGAAAGCTCCTACGAGCAGTACTTC. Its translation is CAIRVESSYEQYF.

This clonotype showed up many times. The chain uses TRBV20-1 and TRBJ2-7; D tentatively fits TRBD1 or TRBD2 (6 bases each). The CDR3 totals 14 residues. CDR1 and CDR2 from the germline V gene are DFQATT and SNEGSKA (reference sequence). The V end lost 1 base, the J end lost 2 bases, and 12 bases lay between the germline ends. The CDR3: CSARVPGAAYEQYF. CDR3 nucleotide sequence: TGCAGTGCTAGAGTACCGGGGGCAGCCTACGAGCAGTACTTC.

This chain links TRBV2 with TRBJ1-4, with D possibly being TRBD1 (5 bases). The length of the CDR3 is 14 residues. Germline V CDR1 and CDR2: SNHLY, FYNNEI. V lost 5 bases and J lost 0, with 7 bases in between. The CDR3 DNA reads TGTGCCAGCAGTCCGACAGCAACTAATGAAAAACTGTTTTTT. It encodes CASSPTATNEKLFF.

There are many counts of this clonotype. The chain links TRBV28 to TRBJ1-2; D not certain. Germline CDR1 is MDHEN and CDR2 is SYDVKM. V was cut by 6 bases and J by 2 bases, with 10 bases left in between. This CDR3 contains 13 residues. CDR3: CASSPPQNYGYTF. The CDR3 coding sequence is TGTGCCAGCAGCCCCCCGCAGAACTATGGCTACACCTTC.

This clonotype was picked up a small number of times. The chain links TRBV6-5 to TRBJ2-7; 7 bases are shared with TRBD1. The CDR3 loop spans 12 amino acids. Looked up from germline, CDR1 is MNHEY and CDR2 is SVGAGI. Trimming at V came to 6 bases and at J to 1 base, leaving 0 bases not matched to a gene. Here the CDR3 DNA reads TGTGCCAGCAGGACAGGGTCCTACGAGCAGTACTTC. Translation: CASRTGSYEQYF.

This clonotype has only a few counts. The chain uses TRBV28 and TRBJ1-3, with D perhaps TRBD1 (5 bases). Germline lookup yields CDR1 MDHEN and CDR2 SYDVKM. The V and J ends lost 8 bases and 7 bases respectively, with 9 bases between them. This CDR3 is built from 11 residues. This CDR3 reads CASGHSNTIYF. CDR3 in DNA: TGTGCCAGCGGACACAGTAACACCATATATTTT. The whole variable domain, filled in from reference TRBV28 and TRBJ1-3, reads DVKVTQSSRYLVKRTGEKVFLECVQDMDHENMFWYRQDPGLGLRLIYFSYDVKMKEKGDIPEGYSVSREKKERFSLILESASTNQTSMYLCASGHSNTIYFGEGSWLTVV.